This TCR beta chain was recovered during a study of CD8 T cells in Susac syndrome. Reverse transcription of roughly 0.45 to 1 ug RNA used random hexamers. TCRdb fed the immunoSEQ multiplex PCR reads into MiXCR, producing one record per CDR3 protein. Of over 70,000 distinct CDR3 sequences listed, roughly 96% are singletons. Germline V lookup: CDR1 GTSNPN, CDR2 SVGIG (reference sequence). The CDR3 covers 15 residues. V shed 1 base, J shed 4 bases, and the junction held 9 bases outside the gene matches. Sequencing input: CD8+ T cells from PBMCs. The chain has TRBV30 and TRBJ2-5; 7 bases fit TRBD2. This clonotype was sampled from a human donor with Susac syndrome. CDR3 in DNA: TGTGCCTGGAGTGATGGCGGGGGATTGGGAGAGACCCAGTACTTC. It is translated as CAWSDGGGLGETQYF.